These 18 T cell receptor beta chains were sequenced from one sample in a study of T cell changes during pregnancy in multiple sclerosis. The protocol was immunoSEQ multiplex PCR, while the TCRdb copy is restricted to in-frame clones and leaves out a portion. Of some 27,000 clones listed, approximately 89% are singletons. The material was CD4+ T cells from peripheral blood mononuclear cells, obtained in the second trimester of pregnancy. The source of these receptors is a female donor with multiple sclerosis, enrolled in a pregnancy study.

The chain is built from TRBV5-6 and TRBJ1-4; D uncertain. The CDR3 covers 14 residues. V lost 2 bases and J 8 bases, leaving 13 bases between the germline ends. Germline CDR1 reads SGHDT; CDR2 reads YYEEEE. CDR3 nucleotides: TGTGCCAGCAGCTTCCGTCAGATCGTGGAAAAACTGTTTTTT. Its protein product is CASSFRQIVEKLFF.

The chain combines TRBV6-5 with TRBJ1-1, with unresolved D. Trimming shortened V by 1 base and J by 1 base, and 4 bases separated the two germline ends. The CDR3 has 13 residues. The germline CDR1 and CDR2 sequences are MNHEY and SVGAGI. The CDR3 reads CASSYFRNTEAFF. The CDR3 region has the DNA TGTGCCAGCAGTTACTTTAGGAACACTGAAGCTTTCTTT.

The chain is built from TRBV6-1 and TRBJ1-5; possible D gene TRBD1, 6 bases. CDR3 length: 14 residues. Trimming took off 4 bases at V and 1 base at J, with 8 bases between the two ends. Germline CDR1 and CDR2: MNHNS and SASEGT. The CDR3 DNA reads TGTGCCAGCAGTGCGGGGACAAGCAATCAGCCCCAGCATTTT. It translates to CASSAGTSNQPQHF.

The CDR3 sequence is CAISESRGPYEQYF. The CDR3 DNA follows: TGTGCCATCAGTGAGTCGAGGGGGCCTTACGAGCAGTACTTC. The chain links TRBV10-3 to TRBJ2-7, with 7 nucleotides matching TRBD1. CDR3 length: 14 residues. J was trimmed by 4 bases and V by 0 bases; bases with no gene match: 3. Looked up from germline, CDR1 is ENHRY and CDR2 is SYGVKD.

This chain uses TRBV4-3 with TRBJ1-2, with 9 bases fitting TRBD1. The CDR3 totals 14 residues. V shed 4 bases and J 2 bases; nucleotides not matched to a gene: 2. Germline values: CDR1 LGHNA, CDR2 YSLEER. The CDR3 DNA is TGCGCCAGCAGCCGACAGGGGGGAAACTATGGCTACACCTTC. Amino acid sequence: CASSRQGGNYGYTF.

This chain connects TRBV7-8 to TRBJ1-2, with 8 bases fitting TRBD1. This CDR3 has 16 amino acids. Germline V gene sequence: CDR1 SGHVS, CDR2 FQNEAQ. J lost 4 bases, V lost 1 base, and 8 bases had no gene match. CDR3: CASSLGRDRNAYGYTF. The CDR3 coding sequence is TGTGCCAGCAGCTTAGGCCGGGACAGGAATGCCTATGGCTACACCTTC.

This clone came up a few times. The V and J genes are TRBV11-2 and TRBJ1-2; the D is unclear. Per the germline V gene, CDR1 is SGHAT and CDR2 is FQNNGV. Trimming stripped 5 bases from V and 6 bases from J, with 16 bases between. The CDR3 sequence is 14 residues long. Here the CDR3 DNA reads TGTGCCAGCAGCCGTGCCCGTATATCGGATGGCTACACCTTC. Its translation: CASSRARISDGYTF.

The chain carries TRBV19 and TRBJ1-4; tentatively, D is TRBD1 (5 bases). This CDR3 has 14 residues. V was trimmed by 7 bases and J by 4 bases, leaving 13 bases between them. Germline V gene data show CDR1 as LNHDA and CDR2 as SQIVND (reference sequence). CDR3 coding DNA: TGTGCCAGTACACCTTACAGGAATAATGAAAAACTGTTTTTT. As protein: CASTPYRNNEKLFF.

The CDR3 sequence: CASSFIPVYNEQFF. DNA of the CDR3: TGTGCCAGCAGCTTCATACCAGTTTACAATGAGCAGTTCTTC. The V call is TRBV5-6, the J call TRBJ2-1; D is undetermined. V lost 2 bases to trimming and J lost 4 bases, with 10 bases between them. The CDR3 has 14 amino acids. Germline V gene lookup returns CDR1 SGHDT and CDR2 YYEEEE.

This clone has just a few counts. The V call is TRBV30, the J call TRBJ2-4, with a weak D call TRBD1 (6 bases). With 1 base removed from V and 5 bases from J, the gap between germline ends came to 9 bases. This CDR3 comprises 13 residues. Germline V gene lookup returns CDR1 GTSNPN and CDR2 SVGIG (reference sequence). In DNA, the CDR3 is TGTGCCTGGAGTGGGGGGCCTCAAAACATTCAGTACTTC. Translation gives CAWSGGPQNIQYF.

In DNA form, the CDR3 reads TGTGCCAGCAGCCTGGACAGGCCGAGCGGCTACACCTTC. This gives the protein CASSLDRPSGYTF. This sequence joins TRBV11-2 and TRBJ1-2; 7 bases match TRBD1. Germline V gene data show CDR1 as SGHAT and CDR2 as FQNNGV. The CDR3 spans 13 residues. The junction had 8 bases not matched to a gene; V was cut back by 5 bases and J by 8 bases.

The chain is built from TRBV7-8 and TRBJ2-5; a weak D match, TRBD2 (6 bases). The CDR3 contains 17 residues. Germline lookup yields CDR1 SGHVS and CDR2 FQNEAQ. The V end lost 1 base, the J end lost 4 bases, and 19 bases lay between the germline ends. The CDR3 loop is CASSLVAGQLGGETQYF. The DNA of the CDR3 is TGTGCCAGCAGCTTAGTCGCGGGGCAGCTTGGGGGAGAGACCCAGTACTTC.

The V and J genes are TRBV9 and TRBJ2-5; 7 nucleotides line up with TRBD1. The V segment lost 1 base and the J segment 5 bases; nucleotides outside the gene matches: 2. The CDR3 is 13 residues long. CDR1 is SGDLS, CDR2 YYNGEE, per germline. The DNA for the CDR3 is TGTGCCAGCAGCGTAACACAGGGGGAGACCCAGTACTTC. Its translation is CASSVTQGETQYF.

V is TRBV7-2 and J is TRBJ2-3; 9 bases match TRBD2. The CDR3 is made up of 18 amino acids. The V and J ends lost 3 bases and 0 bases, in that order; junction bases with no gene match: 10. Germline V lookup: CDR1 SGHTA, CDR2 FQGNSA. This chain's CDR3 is CASSFRAGGYPSTDTQYF. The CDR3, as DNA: TGTGCCAGCAGCTTTAGAGCGGGGGGTTACCCTAGCACAGATACGCAGTATTTT.

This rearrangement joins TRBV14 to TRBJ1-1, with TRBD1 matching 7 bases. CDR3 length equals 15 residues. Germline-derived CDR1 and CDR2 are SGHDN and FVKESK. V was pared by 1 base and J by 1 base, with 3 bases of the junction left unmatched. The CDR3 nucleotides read TGTGCCAGCAGCCAAGTTGGGACAGCGAACACTGAAGCTTTCTTT. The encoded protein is CASSQVGTANTEAFF.

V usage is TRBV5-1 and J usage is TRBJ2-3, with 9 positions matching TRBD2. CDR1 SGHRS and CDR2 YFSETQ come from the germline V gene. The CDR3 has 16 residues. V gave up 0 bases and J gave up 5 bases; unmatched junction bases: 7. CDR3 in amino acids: CASSLGASGVIDTQYF. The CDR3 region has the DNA TGCGCCAGCAGCTTGGGAGCTAGCGGGGTCATAGATACGCAGTATTTT.

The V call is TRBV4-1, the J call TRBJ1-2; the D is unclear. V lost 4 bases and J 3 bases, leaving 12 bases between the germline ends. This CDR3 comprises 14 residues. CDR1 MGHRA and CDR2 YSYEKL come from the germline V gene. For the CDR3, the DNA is TGCGCCAGCAGCCCCCGACCGGGAGACTATGGCTACACCTTC. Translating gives CASSPRPGDYGYTF.

CDR3 protein: CASSRTTSTDTQYF. The DNA of the CDR3 is TGTGCCAGCAGTCGGACAACTAGCACAGATACGCAGTATTTT. The V gene is TRBV2, the J gene TRBJ2-3; TRBD1 is a possible D gene (5 bases). Germline CDR1 is SNHLY and CDR2 is FYNNEI. The CDR3 totals 14 residues. Trimming took 5 bases from V and 0 from J, leaving 9 bases between them.